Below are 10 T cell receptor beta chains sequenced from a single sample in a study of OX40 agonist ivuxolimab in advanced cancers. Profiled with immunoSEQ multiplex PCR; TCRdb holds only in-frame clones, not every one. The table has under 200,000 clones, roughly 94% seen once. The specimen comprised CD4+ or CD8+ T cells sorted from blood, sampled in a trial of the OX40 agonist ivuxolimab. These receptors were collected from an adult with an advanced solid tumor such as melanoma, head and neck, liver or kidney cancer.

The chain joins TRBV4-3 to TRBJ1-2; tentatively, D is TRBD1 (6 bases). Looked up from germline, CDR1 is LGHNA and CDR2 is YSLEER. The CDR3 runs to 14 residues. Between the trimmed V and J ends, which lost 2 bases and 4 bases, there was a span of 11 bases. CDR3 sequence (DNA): TGCGCCAGCAGCCAAAGGAGGGGGACCTATGGCTACACCTTC. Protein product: CASSQRRGTYGYTF.

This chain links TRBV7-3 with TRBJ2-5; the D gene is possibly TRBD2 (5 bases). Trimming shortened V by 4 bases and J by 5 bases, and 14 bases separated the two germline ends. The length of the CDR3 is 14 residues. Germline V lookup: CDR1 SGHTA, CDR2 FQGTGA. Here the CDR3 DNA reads TGTGCCAGCAGCTCCGGACTGCCCGGGGAGACCCAGTACTTC. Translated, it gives CASSSGLPGETQYF.

The CDR3 DNA reads as TGCGCCAGCACCCTCGGGGGGATCACAGATACGCAGTATTTT. It encodes CASTLGGITDTQYF. This chain connects TRBV5-1 to TRBJ2-3; the match to TRBD2 covers 7 bases. CDR3 length: 14 amino acids. V was pared by 6 bases and J by 2 bases, with 6 bases of the junction left unmatched. Germline CDR1 and CDR2: SGHRS and YFSETQ.

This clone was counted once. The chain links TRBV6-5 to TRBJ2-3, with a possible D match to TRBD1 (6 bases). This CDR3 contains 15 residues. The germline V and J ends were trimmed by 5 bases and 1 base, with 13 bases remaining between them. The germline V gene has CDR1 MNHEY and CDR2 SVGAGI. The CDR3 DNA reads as TGTGCCAGCAGTCGGACAGAGGCCCGCACAGATACGCAGTATTTT. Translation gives CASSRTEARTDTQYF.

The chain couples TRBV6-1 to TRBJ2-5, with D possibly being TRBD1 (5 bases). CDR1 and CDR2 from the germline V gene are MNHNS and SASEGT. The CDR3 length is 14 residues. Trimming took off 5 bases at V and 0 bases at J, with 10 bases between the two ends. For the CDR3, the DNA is TGTGCCAGCAGTTTGCAGGGCTACCAAGAGACCCAGTACTTC. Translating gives CASSLQGYQETQYF.

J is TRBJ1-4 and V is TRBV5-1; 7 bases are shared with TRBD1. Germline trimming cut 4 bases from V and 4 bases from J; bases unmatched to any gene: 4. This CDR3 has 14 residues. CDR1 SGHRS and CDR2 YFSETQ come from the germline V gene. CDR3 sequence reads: CASSRDSYNEKLFF. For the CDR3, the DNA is TGCGCCAGCAGCCGGGACAGTTATAATGAAAAACTGTTTTTT.

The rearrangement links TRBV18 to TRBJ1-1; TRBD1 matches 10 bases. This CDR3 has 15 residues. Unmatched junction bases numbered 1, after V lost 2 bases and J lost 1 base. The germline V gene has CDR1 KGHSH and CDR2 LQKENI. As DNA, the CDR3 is TGTGCCAGCTCACCAGGGGACAGGGGGAACACTGAAGCTTTCTTT. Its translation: CASSPGDRGNTEAFF.

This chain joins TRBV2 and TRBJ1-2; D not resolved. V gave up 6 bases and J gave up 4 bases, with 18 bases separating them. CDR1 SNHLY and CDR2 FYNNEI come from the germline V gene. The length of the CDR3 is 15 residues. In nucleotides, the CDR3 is TGTGCCAGCAGCGGAGAACGGGCAGAGGTCTATGGCTACACCTTC. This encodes CASSGERAEVYGYTF.

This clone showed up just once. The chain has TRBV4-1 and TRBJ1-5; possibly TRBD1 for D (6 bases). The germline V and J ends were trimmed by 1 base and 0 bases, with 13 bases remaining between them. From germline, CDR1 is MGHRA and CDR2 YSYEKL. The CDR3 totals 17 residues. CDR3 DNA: TGCGCCAGCAGCCAAGTAACAGGGACCAATAGCAATCAGCCCCAGCATTTT. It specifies CASSQVTGTNSNQPQHF.

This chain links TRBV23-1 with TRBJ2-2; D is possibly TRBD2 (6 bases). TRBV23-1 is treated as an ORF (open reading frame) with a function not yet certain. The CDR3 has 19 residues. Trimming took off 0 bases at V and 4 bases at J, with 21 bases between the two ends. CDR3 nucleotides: TGCGCCAGCAGTCAATCCGGACTAAAGGTGGAAACAGGCACCGGGGAGCTGTTTTTT. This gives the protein CASSQSGLKVETGTGELFF.